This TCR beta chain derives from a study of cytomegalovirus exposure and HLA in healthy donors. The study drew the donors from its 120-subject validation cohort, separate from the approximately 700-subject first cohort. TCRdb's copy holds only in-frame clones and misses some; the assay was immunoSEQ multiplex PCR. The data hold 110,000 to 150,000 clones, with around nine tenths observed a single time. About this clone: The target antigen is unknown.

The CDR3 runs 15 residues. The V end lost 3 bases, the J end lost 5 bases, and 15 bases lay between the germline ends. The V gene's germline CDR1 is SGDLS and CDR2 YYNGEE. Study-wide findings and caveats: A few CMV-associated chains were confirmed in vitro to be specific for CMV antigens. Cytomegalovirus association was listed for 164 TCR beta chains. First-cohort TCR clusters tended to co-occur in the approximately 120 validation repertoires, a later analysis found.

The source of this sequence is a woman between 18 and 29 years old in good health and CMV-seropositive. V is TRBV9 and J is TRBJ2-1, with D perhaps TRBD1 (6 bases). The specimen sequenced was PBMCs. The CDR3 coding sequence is TGTGCCAGCAGCGGAGGGGGAAGGCTTGACAATGAGCAGTTCTTC. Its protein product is CASSGGGRLDNEQFF.